One sample yielded the 25 T cell receptor beta chains listed below, sequenced in a study of naive and memory T cell subsets. The beta constant-region primer was an equimolar mix of two oligonucleotides covering TRBC1 and TRBC2. TCRdb processed the UMI-ligation and nested PCR reads anew with MiXCR; each CDR3 protein has one entry. The profile shows 84,000 or so distinct CDR3 sequences, 7% to 7.5% of them singletons. The source material was central memory CD4+ T cells from blood. The source of these receptors is a human donor in good health.

This clonotype was detected ten times or more. V usage is TRBV7-6 and J usage is TRBJ1-4; TRBD1 matches at 7 bases. Germline V gene sequence: CDR1 SGHVS, CDR2 FNYEAQ. The CDR3 has 13 residues. The V segment lost 4 bases and the J segment 12 bases; nucleotides outside the gene matches: 8. In DNA form, the CDR3 reads TGTGCCAGCAGCTCACAGGGGACCGGGGAACTGTTTTTT. Amino acid sequence: CASSSQGTGELFF.

The rearrangement joins TRBV7-2 to TRBJ1-1; D not certain. Germline lookup yields CDR1 SGHTA and CDR2 FQGNSA. With 5 bases removed from V and 4 bases from J, the gap between germline ends came to 11 bases. CDR3 length: 13 residues. The CDR3 is CASSPESSTEAFF. In DNA form, the CDR3 reads TGTGCCAGCAGCCCCGAATCGAGCACTGAAGCTTTCTTT.

The CDR3 nucleotides are TGCAGCGGACAAGGGGGTATCGGGGAGCTGTTTTTT. Translation: CSGQGGIGELFF. The V gene is TRBV29-1, the J gene TRBJ2-2; D might be TRBD1 (6 bases). Germline V gives CDR1 SQVTM, CDR2 ANQGSEA. The CDR3 has 12 residues. The V and J ends lost 7 bases and 7 bases respectively, with 13 bases between them.

The chain links TRBV20-1 to TRBJ2-5, with 14 bases that match TRBD2. V trimming: 5 bases; J trimming: 5 bases; junction bases outside the gene matches: 10. Per the germline V gene, CDR1 is DFQATT and CDR2 is SNEGSKA (reference sequence). The CDR3 consists of 16 residues. This CDR3 is CSAPSTSGRGLETQYF. In nucleotides, the CDR3 is TGCAGTGCTCCCTCGACTAGCGGGAGGGGTTTGGAGACCCAGTACTTC.

There are many counts of this clonotype. In DNA, the CDR3 is TGTGCCAGCTCAGAGCTAGCGGGAGTGGGCACAGATACGCAGTATTTT. Translated, it gives CASSELAGVGTDTQYF. J is TRBJ2-3 and V is TRBV18; 10 nucleotides match TRBD2. The CDR3 extends over 16 amino acids. Germline V gene lookup returns CDR1 KGHSH and CDR2 LQKENI. The V and J ends lost 5 bases and 1 base, in that order; junction bases with no gene match: 6.

This clonotype was seen ten or more times. V usage is TRBV15 and J usage is TRBJ1-5; 8 bases line up with TRBD1. CDR3 length: 17 residues. The V segment lost 0 bases and the J segment 4 bases; nucleotides outside the gene matches: 8. Germline CDR1 LNHNV, CDR2 YYDKDF (reference sequence). The CDR3 coding sequence is TGTGCCACCAGCAGAGATGCCGGGACAGGACGAAATCAGCCCCAGCATTTT. Amino acid sequence: CATSRDAGTGRNQPQHF.

This clonotype was seen a few times. V is TRBV12-3 or TRBV12-4 and J is TRBJ2-2, with D possibly being TRBD2 (6 bases). The CDR3 sequence is 14 residues long. Trimming cost V 4 bases and J 1 base, with 7 bases left between them. The CDR3 protein is CASSYGGNTGELFF. Here the CDR3 DNA reads TGTGCCAGCAGTTACGGGGGGAACACCGGGGAGCTGTTTTTT.

The chain employs TRBV29-1 and TRBJ2-3; 7 bases are shared with TRBD1. The CDR3 spans 14 residues. The germline V gene has CDR1 SQVTM and CDR2 ANQGSEA. The J segment lost 0 bases and the V segment lost 4 bases, leaving 4 bases of the junction unmatched. The CDR3 reads CSVARDSSTDTQYF. CDR3 sequence (DNA): TGCAGCGTTGCCCGGGACAGTAGCACAGATACGCAGTATTTT.

This clonotype has only a few counts. The chain carries TRBV19 and TRBJ1-2; tentatively, D is TRBD1 (6 bases). Trimming took off 0 bases at V and 8 bases at J, with 16 bases between the two ends. The length of the CDR3 is 15 residues. Germline V gene data show CDR1 as LNHDA and CDR2 as SQIVND (reference sequence). CDR3 region: CASSIDQQGLRGYTF. DNA of the CDR3: TGTGCCAGTAGTATAGATCAACAGGGCCTTCGGGGCTACACCTTC. The full variable domain, rest sourced from reference TRBV19 and TRBJ1-2, is DGGITQSPKYLFRKEGQNVTLSCEQNLNHDAMYWYRQDPGQGLRLIYYSQIVNDFQKGDIAEGYSVSREKKESFPLTVTSAQKNPTAFYLCASSIDQQGLRGYTFGSGTRLTVV.

This clonotype was observed a few times. J is TRBJ2-1 and V is TRBV11-2, with D perhaps matching TRBD1 or TRBD2 (7 bases each). The germline gives CDR1 SGHAT, CDR2 FQNNGV. With 4 bases removed from V and 1 base from J, the gap between germline ends came to 11 bases. This CDR3 is 15 amino acids long. The CDR3 DNA follows: TGTGCCAGCAGCTCCCAGGGGGGGTCCTACAATGAGCAGTTCTTC. This gives the protein CASSSQGGSYNEQFF.

This clonotype showed up just a few times. The gene calls are TRBV12-5 and TRBJ2-1; 15 bases match TRBD2. Germline assignment: CDR1 LGHNT and CDR2 FRNRAP. The J segment lost 6 bases and the V segment lost 1 base, leaving 4 bases of the junction unmatched. This CDR3 contains 17 residues. For the CDR3, the DNA is TGTGCTAGTGGTTTGGGCGGACTAGCGGGAGGGTTCAATGAGCAGTTCTTC. Its translation is CASGLGGLAGGFNEQFF. Drawing the rest from reference TRBV12-5 and TRBJ2-1, the complete variable domain is DARVTQTPRHKVTEMGQEVTMRCQPILGHNTVFWYRQTMMQGLELLAYFRNRAPLDDSGMPKDRFSAEMPDATLATLKIQPSEPRDSAVYFCASGLGGLAGGFNEQFFGPGTRLTVL.

This clonotype was seen repeatedly, ten times or more. The chain uses TRBV12-3 or TRBV12-4 and TRBJ1-2, with D unresolved. The CDR3 is 15 amino acids. The ends were cut back, 1 base at V and 4 bases at J, with 13 bases in the middle. CDR3 sequence (DNA): TGTGCCAGCAGTTTAGGATACAGCTCCGTCTATGGCTACACCTTC. It yields the protein CASSLGYSSVYGYTF.

The sample holds many counts of this clonotype. The J gene is TRBJ1-2, the V gene TRBV6-5; D is possibly TRBD1 (5 bases). The CDR3 is 15 amino acids. CDR1 MNHEY and CDR2 SVGAGI come from the germline V gene. Deletions cut 0 bases from V and 2 bases from J, with 10 bases between. CDR3 amino acids: CASSYSSTANYGYTF. The CDR3 DNA reads as TGTGCCAGCAGTTACTCATCGACAGCAAACTATGGCTACACCTTC.

This clonotype was counted at least ten times. CDR3 amino acids: CSAAGKGYEQYF. In DNA, the CDR3 is TGCAGTGCTGCTGGTAAGGGGTACGAGCAGTACTTC. The chain links TRBV20-1 to TRBJ2-7; weak D call: TRBD1 (5 bases). Germline lookup yields CDR1 DFQATT and CDR2 SNEGSKA (reference sequence). V was trimmed by 5 bases and J by 4 bases, leaving 12 bases between them. CDR3 length: 12 residues.

Ten or more counts support this clonotype. This chain connects TRBV5-1 to TRBJ1-1; the match to TRBD1 covers 8 bases. This CDR3 has 16 amino acids. V lost 0 bases, J lost 5 bases, and 9 bases stayed unmatched. Germline V lookup: CDR1 SGHRS, CDR2 YFSETQ. The CDR3 spells CASSLEGQGRFTEAFF. The CDR3 DNA follows: TGCGCCAGCAGCTTGGAAGGACAGGGAAGGTTTACTGAAGCTTTCTTT.

This chain uses TRBV20-1 with TRBJ2-3; 10 bases are shared with TRBD1. In germline, CDR1 is DFQATT, CDR2 SNEGSKA (reference sequence). V dropped 2 bases and J dropped 4; count of bases not matched to a gene: 9. CDR3 length: 16 amino acids. The CDR3 nucleotides read TGCAGTGCTAGATCGGCGACAGGGGGCTGGGCAGATACGCAGTATTTT. Its translation is CSARSATGGWADTQYF.

The chain combines TRBV10-3 with TRBJ2-6, with D tentatively TRBD2 (6 bases). The germline CDR1 and CDR2 sequences are ENHRY and SYGVKD. CDR3 length equals 16 residues. V dropped 4 bases and J dropped 0 bases, with 10 bases sitting between them. DNA for the CDR3: TGTGCCATCAGTGGTCAGGGAGGCTCTGGGGCCAACGTCCTGACTTTC. Its translation is CAISGQGGSGANVLTF.

This clonotype was seen only a few times. The chain is built from TRBV2 and TRBJ1-4, with D possibly being TRBD1 (5 bases). The CDR3 runs to 15 residues. The germline CDR1 and CDR2 sequences are SNHLY and FYNNEI. The V and J ends lost 3 bases and 5 bases respectively, with 13 bases between them. The CDR3 DNA is TGTGCCAGCAGTGAGGAGGGAGCAGGGAATGAAAAACTGTTTTTT. Amino acids: CASSEEGAGNEKLFF.

The rearrangement joins TRBV6-2 or TRBV6-3 to TRBJ2-3, with 11 bases matching TRBD2. With 6 bases clipped from V and 6 bases from J, the junction kept 14 bases outside the gene matches. The CDR3 runs to 17 residues. Germline V gene sequence: CDR1 MNHEY, CDR2 SVGEGT. The CDR3 loop is CASSPTRTSGPGDTQYF. For the CDR3, the DNA is TGTGCCAGCAGCCCCACCCGGACTAGCGGGCCTGGGGATACGCAGTATTTT.

This clonotype has a single count. At one of its ends the junction is not consistent with the germline gene, which may arise from a read error. The rearrangement uses TRBV5-1 and TRBJ2-2; 10 bases are shared with TRBD1. Germline values: CDR1 SGHRS, CDR2 YFSETQ. The CDR3 is 16 residues long. The CDR3 region has the DNA TGCGCCAGCAGTTTGGGACAGGGGTCCTTCACCGGGGAGCTGTTTTTT. Protein sequence: CASSLGQGSFTGELFF.

This clonotype was counted between two and nine times. The chain links TRBV7-3 to TRBJ2-2, with 7 bases matching TRBD1. Germline V gene sequence: CDR1 SGHTA, CDR2 FQGTGA. CDR3 length: 18 residues. V dropped 4 bases and J dropped 4; count of bases not matched to a gene: 15. CDR3 loop: CASSSTPIGTAGTGELFF. CDR3 DNA sequence: TGTGCCAGCAGCTCAACCCCAATTGGGACAGCCGGCACCGGGGAGCTGTTTTTT.

The V and J genes are TRBV19 and TRBJ2-7, with D possibly matching TRBD2 (6 bases). Germline loops: CDR1 LNHDA, CDR2 SQIVND (reference sequence). CDR3 length: 13 residues. V was clipped by 3 bases and J by 1 base, with 7 bases between them. CDR3 nucleotides: TGTGCCAGTAGTATCGGGGGTTCCTACGAGCAGTACTTC. Its translation is CASSIGGSYEQYF.

V gene TRBV5-5 combines with J gene TRBJ2-1, with D possibly being TRBD2 (5 bases). Germline values: CDR1 SGHKS, CDR2 YYEKEE (reference sequence). Trimming pared 0 bases from V and 7 bases from J, leaving 14 bases between. CDR3 length equals 15 residues. The CDR3 nucleotides read TGTGCCAGCAGCTTGGCAACGGGAATATGGAATGAGCAGTTCTTC. Protein: CASSLATGIWNEQFF.

The V and J genes are TRBV7-9 and TRBJ2-7; D unclear. Germline CDR1 and CDR2: SEHNR and FQNEAQ (reference sequence). Trimming left V 8 bases short and J 1 base short, with 21 bases between. The CDR3 runs 16 residues. CDR3 in amino acids: CASGDGYGSGSYEQYF. In DNA, the CDR3 is TGTGCCAGCGGGGATGGTTATGGGTCTGGGTCCTACGAGCAGTACTTC.

This clonotype was detected a few times. J is TRBJ2-3 and V is TRBV7-9; TRBD1 matches at 9 bases. There are 17 residues in the CDR3. Germline V gene data show CDR1 as SEHNR and CDR2 as FQNEAQ (reference sequence). V gave up 5 bases and J gave up 2 bases; unmatched junction bases: 11. This CDR3 reads CASSRGVGTGPTDTQYF. The CDR3 nucleotides read TGTGCCAGCAGCAGGGGAGTGGGGACAGGGCCCACAGATACGCAGTATTTT.